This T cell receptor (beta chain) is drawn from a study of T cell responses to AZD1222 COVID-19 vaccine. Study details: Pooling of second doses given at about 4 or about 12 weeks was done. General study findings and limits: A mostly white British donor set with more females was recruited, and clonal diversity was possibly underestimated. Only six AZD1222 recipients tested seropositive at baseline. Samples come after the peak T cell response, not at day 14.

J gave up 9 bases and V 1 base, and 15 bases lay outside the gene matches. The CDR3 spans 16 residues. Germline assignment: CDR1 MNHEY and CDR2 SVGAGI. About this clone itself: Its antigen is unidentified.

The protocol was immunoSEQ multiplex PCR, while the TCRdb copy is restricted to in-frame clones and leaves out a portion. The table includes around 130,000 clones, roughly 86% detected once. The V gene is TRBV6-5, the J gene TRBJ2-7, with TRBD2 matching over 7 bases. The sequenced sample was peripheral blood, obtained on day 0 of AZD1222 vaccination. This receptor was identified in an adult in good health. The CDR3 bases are TGTGCCAGCAGTTACTTGACGGGGGGAACCTTTATGGTGCAGTACTTC. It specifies CASSYLTGGTFMVQYF.